This TCR beta chain was sequenced for a study of CXCR3-negative and CXCR3-positive naive CD8 T cells. Germline V CDR1 and CDR2: DFQATT, SNEGSKA (reference sequence). CDR3 size: 13 residues. It was by 5' RACE with UMI labels that the TRB cDNA libraries were prepared. TCRdb reanalyzed the 5' RACE reads and collapses them to one entry per CDR3 protein, without DNA. The sample table includes some 130,000 distinct CDR3 sequences. The clonotype comes from a human donor in good health. Some clones in this sample may be carry-over from other donors' samples. The chain links TRBV20-1 to TRBJ2-1; without DNA, the TCRdb call of TRBD1 cannot be checked. Sequencing was carried out using naive CXCR3- CD8+ T cells from blood. Subset in this sample: CD45RO-CCR7+CD27+CD95- naive CD8+ T cells lacking CXCR3 (TNR3-). The CDR3 region is CSAKPGDPRTQFF.